Each of the 30 T cell receptor beta chains below was sequenced from the same sample in a study of T cell changes during pregnancy in multiple sclerosis. Profiling relied on immunoSEQ multiplex PCR, and the TCRdb table lists in-frame clones only, not all of them. The data show more than 55,000 clones, with about 89% seen just once and approximately 1.7% held by the top ten. The sequenced sample was peripheral blood, obtained after pregnancy. Receptors were obtained from a female donor with multiple sclerosis, enrolled in a pregnancy study.

The rearrangement joins TRBV20-1 to TRBJ2-3; D not certain. With 1 base removed from V and 5 bases from J, the gap between germline ends came to 4 bases. Germline loops: CDR1 DFQATT, CDR2 SNEGSKA (reference sequence). CDR3 length equals 11 residues. The DNA for the CDR3 is TGCAGTGCTAGAGGAGAAGATACGCAGTATTTT. It encodes CSARGEDTQYF.

This chain uses TRBV20-1 with TRBJ2-7, with D unclear. The CDR3 loop spans 11 amino acids. The V gene lost 3 bases and the J gene lost 4 bases, with 7 bases spanning the gap. Germline V gene sequence: CDR1 DFQATT, CDR2 SNEGSKA (reference sequence). The CDR3 loop reads CSASPLYEQYF. The CDR3 DNA reads TGCAGTGCTAGCCCCCTTTACGAGCAGTACTTC.

V is TRBV7-8 and J is TRBJ2-1; 8 bases line up with TRBD2. The germline gives CDR1 SGHVS, CDR2 FQNEAQ. The CDR3 contains 15 residues. Trimming took 5 bases from V and 1 from J; bases not matched to a gene: 4. In DNA, the CDR3 is TGTGCCAGCAGCCTCGGCGGGGGGTCCTACAATGAGCAGTTCTTC. Amino acid sequence: CASSLGGGSYNEQFF.

This chain links TRBV11-1 with TRBJ1-2, with no clear D. From germline, CDR1 is SGHAT and CDR2 FQDESV (reference sequence). This CDR3 spans 14 amino acids. V was shortened by 2 bases and J by 3 bases, with 10 bases between the two germline ends. CDR3 nucleotides: TGTGCCAGCAGCTTAAATCCGCGAGACTATGGCTACACCTTC. This translates into CASSLNPRDYGYTF.

This chain links TRBV18 with TRBJ2-2; 10 nucleotides line up with TRBD1. The CDR3 runs to 15 residues. Trimming took 6 bases from V and 7 from J; bases not matched to a gene: 8. Germline V CDR1 and CDR2: KGHSH, LQKENI. This chain's CDR3 is CASSRGTGEIGELFF. CDR3 nucleotide sequence: TGTGCCAGCTCCCGCGGGACAGGGGAGATCGGGGAGCTGTTTTTT. The full variable domain, its missing parts supplied by reference TRBV18 and TRBJ2-2, is NAGVMQNPRHLVRRRGQEARLRCSPMKGHSHVYWYRQLPEEGLKFMVYLQKENIIDESGMPKERFSAEFPKEGPSILRIQQVVRGDSAAYFCASSRGTGEIGELFFGEGSRLTVL.

This chain connects TRBV5-6 to TRBJ2-3, with a possible D match to TRBD1 (7 bases). V was cut by 2 bases and J by 0 bases, with 16 bases left in between. Germline V gene data show CDR1 as SGHDT and CDR2 as YYEEEE. The CDR3 spans 17 residues. CDR3: CASSFQGGITSTDTQYF. The CDR3, as DNA: TGTGCCAGCAGCTTTCAGGGGGGCATCACTAGCACAGATACGCAGTATTTT.

The chain uses TRBV19 and TRBJ1-4; 8 nucleotides match TRBD1. Per germline, CDR1 LNHDA and CDR2 SQIVND (reference sequence). Unmatched junction bases numbered 4, after V lost 5 bases and J lost 5 bases. The CDR3 has 14 amino acids. CDR3 sequence (DNA): TGTGCCAGTAGTCGGACAGGGCCAAATGAAAAACTGTTTTTT. Its protein is CASSRTGPNEKLFF.

The CDR3 nucleotides are TGTGCTAGTGGTTTGTTAGACAGGGACACTGAAGCTTTCTTT. This encodes CASGLLDRDTEAFF. The chain has TRBV12-5 and TRBJ1-1; 7 bases are shared with TRBD1. The CDR3 consists of 14 residues. Germline V gives CDR1 LGHNT, CDR2 FRNRAP. Trimming at V came to 2 bases and at J to 3 bases, leaving 3 bases not matched to a gene.

The rearrangement joins TRBV27 to TRBJ2-1; 7 bases fit TRBD1. From germline, CDR1 is MNHEY and CDR2 SMNVEV (reference sequence). Losses at the gene ends were 5 bases for V and 5 bases for J; bases not matched to a gene: 6. This CDR3 has 14 residues. Here the CDR3 DNA reads TGTGCCAGCAGTCCGCGACAGGGCAACAATGAGCAGTTCTTC. It yields the protein CASSPRQGNNEQFF.

This clone showed up just once. The V and J genes are TRBV29-1 and TRBJ2-7; TRBD1 might be the D (5 bases). Trimming cost V 6 bases and J 4 bases, with 10 bases left between them. The germline CDR1 and CDR2 sequences are SQVTM and ANQGSEA. The CDR3 length is 11 residues. CDR3 residues: CSVTTVYEQYF. DNA of the CDR3: TGCAGCGTAACGACAGTTTACGAGCAGTACTTC.

This chain connects TRBV27 to TRBJ1-1, with D uncertain. Germline CDR1 and CDR2: MNHEY and SMNVEV (reference sequence). V lost 10 bases to trimming and J lost 1 base, with 10 bases between them. The CDR3 has 12 residues. The CDR3 here is CATRRGNTEAFF. CDR3 nucleotides: TGTGCCACCCGACGGGGGAACACTGAAGCTTTCTTT.

The chain uses TRBV4-2 and TRBJ1-4, with 8 nucleotides matching TRBD1. V lost 3 bases and J lost 6; bases outside the gene matches: 3. The germline gives CDR1 LGHNA, CDR2 YNFKEQ. This CDR3 spans 14 amino acids. CDR3 residues: CASSHGQGDEKLFF. As DNA, the CDR3 is TGTGCCAGCAGCCACGGACAGGGTGATGAAAAACTGTTTTTT.

V gene TRBV30 combines with J gene TRBJ1-6, with a weak D call TRBD1 (5 bases). Germline V gene sequence: CDR1 GTSNPN, CDR2 SVGIG (reference sequence). The CDR3 covers 13 residues. V dropped 0 bases and J dropped 8 bases, with 8 bases sitting between them. The DNA for the CDR3 is TGTGCCTGGAGTGTATCCAGGGATTCACCCCTCCACTTT. This gives the protein CAWSVSRDSPLHF.

This chain joins TRBV28 and TRBJ2-4, with D maybe TRBD1 (5 bases). Trimming pared 5 bases from V and 6 bases from J, leaving 14 bases between. The germline V gene has CDR1 MDHEN and CDR2 SYDVKM. The CDR3 extends over 14 amino acids. The CDR3 DNA reads as TGTGCCAGCAGTACCCCAGGGTTTGGAAACATTCAGTACTTC. Protein sequence: CASSTPGFGNIQYF.

V gene TRBV6-1 combines with J gene TRBJ1-5; a weak D match, TRBD1 (5 bases). From germline, CDR1 is MNHNS and CDR2 SASEGT. Trimming took off 1 base at V and 2 bases at J, with 12 bases between the two ends. The CDR3 runs to 16 residues. This chain's CDR3 is CASSEDTGSGNQPQHF. CDR3 coding DNA: TGTGCCAGCAGTGAAGATACAGGAAGCGGCAATCAGCCCCAGCATTTT.

The CDR3: CATQRGSYNEQFF. The CDR3 coding sequence is TGCGCCACGCAGCGGGGGTCCTACAATGAGCAGTTCTTC. V usage is TRBV10-2 and J usage is TRBJ2-1; 8 positions agree with TRBD2. The CDR3 runs 13 residues. The J segment lost 1 base and the V segment lost 10 bases, leaving 3 bases of the junction unmatched. The germline CDR1 and CDR2 sequences are WSHSY and SAAADI.

V is TRBV7-2 and J is TRBJ1-2; the D is unclear. CDR1 and CDR2 (germline): SGHTA, FQGNSA. This CDR3 spans 13 amino acids. Trimming cost V 2 bases and J 4 bases, with 8 bases left between them. The CDR3 nucleotides read TGTGCCAGCAGCTTATCGAGTAGCTATGGCTACACCTTC. Its protein is CASSLSSSYGYTF.

The chain employs TRBV19 and TRBJ1-1, with TRBD1 as a possible D gene (5 bases). The V gene lost 6 bases and the J gene lost 5 bases, with 19 bases spanning the gap. Germline V gene data show CDR1 as LNHDA and CDR2 as SQIVND (reference sequence). CDR3 length: 15 residues. The DNA of the CDR3 is TGTGCCAGTAGCCACCGGGAGGGCGGGGGGACTGAAGCTTTCTTT. It translates to CASSHREGGGTEAFF.

The chain is built from TRBV11-3 and TRBJ1-6; D call uncertain. V lost 5 bases and J lost 8, with 10 bases in between. The CDR3 is made up of 13 amino acids. In germline, CDR1 is SGHNT, CDR2 YENEEA. Written as DNA, the CDR3 is TGTGCCAGCAGCAGAGACGGGTATTCACCCCTCCACTTT. Translated: CASSRDGYSPLHF.

J is TRBJ1-2 and V is TRBV5-1; the D is unclear. Deletions cut 2 bases from V and 0 bases from J, with 11 bases between. This CDR3 is built from 15 residues. The V gene's germline CDR1 is SGHRS and CDR2 YFSETQ. CDR3 loop: CASSLPGASNYGYTF. In nucleotides, the CDR3 is TGCGCCAGCAGCTTACCAGGTGCTTCTAACTATGGCTACACCTTC.

This clone was observed once. V usage is TRBV6-5 and J usage is TRBJ1-5; D is undetermined. Germline V gene sequence: CDR1 MNHEY, CDR2 SVGAGI. The CDR3 is 15 residues long. V lost 0 bases to trimming and J lost 2 bases, with 8 bases between them. The chain's CDR3 is CASSYSILGNQPQHF. The CDR3 DNA sequence: TGTGCCAGCAGTTACTCTATTCTCGGCAATCAGCCCCAGCATTTT.

This clone appeared once. V is TRBV29-1 and J is TRBJ1-5; TRBD1 aligns across 8 bases. This CDR3 has 14 residues. Germline V CDR1 and CDR2: SQVTM, ANQGSEA. J lost 5 bases, V lost 3 bases, and 6 bases had no gene match. CDR3 sequence reads: CSVDQVTGDQPQHF. CDR3 sequence (DNA): TGCAGCGTTGATCAGGTGACAGGGGATCAGCCCCAGCATTTT.

Of note for this clone: The junction differs from germline at one of its ends, possibly a read error. J is TRBJ2-3 and V is TRBV9; D is unresolved. The CDR3 covers 15 residues. Looked up from germline, CDR1 is SGDLS and CDR2 is YYNGEE. CDR3 DNA sequence: TGTGCCAGCGGCGTAGACGGTGCGGTTGGGGATACGCAGTATTTT. Translated, it gives CASGVDGAVGDTQYF.

The rearrangement joins TRBV29-1 to TRBJ1-1, with D maybe TRBD1 (5 bases). CDR1 is SQVTM, CDR2 ANQGSEA, per germline. Trimming stripped 6 bases from V and 5 bases from J, with 13 bases between. The CDR3 extends over 12 amino acids. CDR3 protein: CSVRRGVTEAFF. The CDR3 nucleotides read TGCAGCGTCCGCCGGGGGGTAACTGAAGCTTTCTTT.

This chain joins TRBV20-1 and TRBJ1-2; D remains unclear. This CDR3 spans 10 amino acids. Trimming shortened V by 6 bases and J by 7 bases, and 9 bases separated the two germline ends. Germline loops: CDR1 DFQATT, CDR2 SNEGSKA (reference sequence). The CDR3 nucleotides read TGCAGTGCCGGAGGAGTTGGCTACACCTTC. Translation gives CSAGGVGYTF.

For this clone: The identical CDR3 is also encoded by other nucleotide sequences in the sample. V gene TRBV9 combines with J gene TRBJ1-6; 7 bases agree with TRBD1. Germline CDR1 reads SGDLS; CDR2 reads YYNGEE. V was clipped by 0 bases and J by 1 base; unmatched bases: 4. This CDR3 has 17 amino acids. This CDR3 is CASSVGQGRSYNSPLHF. The DNA for the CDR3 is TGTGCCAGCAGCGTAGGACAGGGCCGGTCCTATAATTCACCCCTCCACTTT.

V is TRBV9 and J is TRBJ2-1; the D is unclear. Trimming stripped 2 bases from V and 5 bases from J, with 8 bases between. CDR1 is SGDLS, CDR2 YYNGEE, per germline. The length of the CDR3 is 13 residues. The CDR3, as DNA: TGTGCCAGCAGCGTCAGACTGGACAATGAGCAGTTCTTC. Translation: CASSVRLDNEQFF. Using reference TRBV9 and TRBJ2-1 for the parts outside the CDR3, the full variable domain is DSGVTQTPKHLITATGQRVTLRCSPRSGDLSVYWYQQSLDQGLQFLIQYYNGEERAKGNILERFSAQQFPDLHSELNLSSLELGDSALYFCASSVRLDNEQFFGPGTRLTVL.

The chain carries TRBV25-1 and TRBJ1-1, with D possibly TRBD1 on 6 matching bases. V was cut by 4 bases and J by 1 base, with 16 bases left in between. CDR3 length: 16 residues. CDR1 and CDR2 from the germline V gene are MGHDK and SYGVNS. The CDR3 coding sequence is TGTGCCAGCAGTGGGAGACGGGACACACGGAACACTGAAGCTTTCTTT. It yields the protein CASSGRRDTRNTEAFF.

This chain joins TRBV5-6 and TRBJ2-7, with a weak D call TRBD2 (7 bases). V was clipped by 2 bases and J by 2 bases, with 14 bases between them. Germline V gene lookup returns CDR1 SGHDT and CDR2 YYEEEE. The CDR3 totals 15 residues. The DNA of the CDR3 is TGTGCCAGCAGCTTAGGGGGGGGTTTCGCCTACGAGCAGTACTTC. Amino acid sequence: CASSLGGGFAYEQYF.

This chain uses TRBV6-4 with TRBJ1-6; 8 bases match TRBD1. Germline trimming cut 7 bases from V and 13 bases from J; bases unmatched to any gene: 18. CDR3 length equals 16 residues. CDR1 and CDR2 from the germline V gene are MRHNA and SNTAGT. CDR3 in amino acids: CASTSPTGGSFFPLHF. In DNA, the CDR3 is TGTGCCAGCACCAGCCCCACAGGGGGATCTTTCTTCCCCCTCCACTTT.